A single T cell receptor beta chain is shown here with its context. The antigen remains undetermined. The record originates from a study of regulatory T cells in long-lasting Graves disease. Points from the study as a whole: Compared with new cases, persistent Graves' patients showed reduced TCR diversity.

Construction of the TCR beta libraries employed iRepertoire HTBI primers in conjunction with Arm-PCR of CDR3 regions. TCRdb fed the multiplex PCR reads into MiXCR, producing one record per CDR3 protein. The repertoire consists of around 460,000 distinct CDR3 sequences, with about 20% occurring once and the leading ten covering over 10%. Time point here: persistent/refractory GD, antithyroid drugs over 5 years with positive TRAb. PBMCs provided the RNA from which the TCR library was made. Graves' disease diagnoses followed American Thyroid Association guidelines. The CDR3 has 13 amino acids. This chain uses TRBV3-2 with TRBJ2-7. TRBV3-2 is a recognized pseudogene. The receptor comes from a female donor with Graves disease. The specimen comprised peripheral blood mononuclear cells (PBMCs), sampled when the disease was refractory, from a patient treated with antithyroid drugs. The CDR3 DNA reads TGTGCCAGCAGCCAAGAGGGCTTCCACGAGCAGTACTTC. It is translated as CASSQEGFHEQYF.